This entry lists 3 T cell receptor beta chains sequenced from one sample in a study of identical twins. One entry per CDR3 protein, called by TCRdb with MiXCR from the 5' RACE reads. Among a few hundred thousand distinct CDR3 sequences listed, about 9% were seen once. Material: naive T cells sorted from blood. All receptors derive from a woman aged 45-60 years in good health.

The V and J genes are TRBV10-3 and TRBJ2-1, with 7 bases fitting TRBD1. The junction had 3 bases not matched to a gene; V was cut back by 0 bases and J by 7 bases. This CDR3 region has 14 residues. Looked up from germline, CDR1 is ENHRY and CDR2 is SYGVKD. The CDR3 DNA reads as TGTGCCATCAGTGAGTCGGAGACAGGGAATGAGCAGTTCTTC. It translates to CAISESETGNEQFF.

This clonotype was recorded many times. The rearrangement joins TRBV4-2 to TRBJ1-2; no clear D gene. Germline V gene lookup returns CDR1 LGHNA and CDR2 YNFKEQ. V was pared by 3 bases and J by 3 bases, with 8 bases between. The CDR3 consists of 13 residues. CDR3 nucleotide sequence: TGTGCCAGCAGCCATTTCTCCGACTATGGCTACACCTTC. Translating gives CASSHFSDYGYTF.

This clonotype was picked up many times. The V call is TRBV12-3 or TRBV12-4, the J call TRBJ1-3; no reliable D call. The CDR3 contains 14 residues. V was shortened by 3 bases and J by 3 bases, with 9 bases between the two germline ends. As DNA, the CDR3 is TGTGCCAGCAGTTTCGACGAGGGTGGAAACACCATATATTTT. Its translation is CASSFDEGGNTIYF.